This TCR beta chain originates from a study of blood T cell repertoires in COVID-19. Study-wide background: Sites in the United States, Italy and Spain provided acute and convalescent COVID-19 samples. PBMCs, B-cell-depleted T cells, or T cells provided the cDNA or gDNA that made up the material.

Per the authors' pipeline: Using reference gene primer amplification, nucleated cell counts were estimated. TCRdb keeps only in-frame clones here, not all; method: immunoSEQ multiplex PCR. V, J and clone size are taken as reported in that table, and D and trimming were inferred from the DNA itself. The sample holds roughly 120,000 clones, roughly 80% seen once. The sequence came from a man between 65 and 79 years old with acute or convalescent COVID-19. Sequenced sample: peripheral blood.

The CDR3 sequence is CATSRGQGAAGTEAFF. The CDR3 DNA follows: TGTGCCACCAGCAGAGGGCAGGGGGCGGCGGGGACTGAAGCTTTCTTT. This chain connects TRBV15 to TRBJ1-1; 8 nucleotides align to TRBD1. CDR1 LNHNV and CDR2 YYDKDF come from the germline V gene (reference sequence). This CDR3 has 16 residues. Unmatched junction bases numbered 9, after V lost 1 base and J lost 5 bases.